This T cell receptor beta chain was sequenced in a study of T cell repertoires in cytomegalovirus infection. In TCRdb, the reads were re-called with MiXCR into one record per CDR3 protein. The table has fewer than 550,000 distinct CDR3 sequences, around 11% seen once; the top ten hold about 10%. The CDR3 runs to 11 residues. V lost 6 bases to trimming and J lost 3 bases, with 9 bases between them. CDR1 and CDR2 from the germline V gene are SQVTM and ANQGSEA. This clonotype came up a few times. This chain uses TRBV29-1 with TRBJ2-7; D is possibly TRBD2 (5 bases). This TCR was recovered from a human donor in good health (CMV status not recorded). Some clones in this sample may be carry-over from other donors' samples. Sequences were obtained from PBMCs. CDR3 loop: CSVDGVYEQYF. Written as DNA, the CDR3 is TGCAGCGTCGACGGGGTCTACGAGCAGTACTTC.